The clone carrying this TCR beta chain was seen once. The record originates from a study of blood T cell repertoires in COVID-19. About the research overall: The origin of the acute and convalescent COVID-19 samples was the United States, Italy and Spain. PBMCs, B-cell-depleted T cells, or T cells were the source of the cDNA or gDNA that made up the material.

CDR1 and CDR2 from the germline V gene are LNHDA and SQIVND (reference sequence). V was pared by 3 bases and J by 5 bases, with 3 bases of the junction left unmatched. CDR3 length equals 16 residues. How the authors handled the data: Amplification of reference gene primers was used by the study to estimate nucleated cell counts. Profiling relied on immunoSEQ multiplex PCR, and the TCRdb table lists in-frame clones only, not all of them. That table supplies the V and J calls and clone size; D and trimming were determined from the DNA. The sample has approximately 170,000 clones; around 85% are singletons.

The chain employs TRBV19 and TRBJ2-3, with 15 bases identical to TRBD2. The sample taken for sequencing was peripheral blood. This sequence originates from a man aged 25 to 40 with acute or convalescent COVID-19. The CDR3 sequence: CASSIGLAGGQDTQYF. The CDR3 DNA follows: TGTGCCAGTAGTATCGGACTAGCGGGGGGGCAAGATACGCAGTATTTT.